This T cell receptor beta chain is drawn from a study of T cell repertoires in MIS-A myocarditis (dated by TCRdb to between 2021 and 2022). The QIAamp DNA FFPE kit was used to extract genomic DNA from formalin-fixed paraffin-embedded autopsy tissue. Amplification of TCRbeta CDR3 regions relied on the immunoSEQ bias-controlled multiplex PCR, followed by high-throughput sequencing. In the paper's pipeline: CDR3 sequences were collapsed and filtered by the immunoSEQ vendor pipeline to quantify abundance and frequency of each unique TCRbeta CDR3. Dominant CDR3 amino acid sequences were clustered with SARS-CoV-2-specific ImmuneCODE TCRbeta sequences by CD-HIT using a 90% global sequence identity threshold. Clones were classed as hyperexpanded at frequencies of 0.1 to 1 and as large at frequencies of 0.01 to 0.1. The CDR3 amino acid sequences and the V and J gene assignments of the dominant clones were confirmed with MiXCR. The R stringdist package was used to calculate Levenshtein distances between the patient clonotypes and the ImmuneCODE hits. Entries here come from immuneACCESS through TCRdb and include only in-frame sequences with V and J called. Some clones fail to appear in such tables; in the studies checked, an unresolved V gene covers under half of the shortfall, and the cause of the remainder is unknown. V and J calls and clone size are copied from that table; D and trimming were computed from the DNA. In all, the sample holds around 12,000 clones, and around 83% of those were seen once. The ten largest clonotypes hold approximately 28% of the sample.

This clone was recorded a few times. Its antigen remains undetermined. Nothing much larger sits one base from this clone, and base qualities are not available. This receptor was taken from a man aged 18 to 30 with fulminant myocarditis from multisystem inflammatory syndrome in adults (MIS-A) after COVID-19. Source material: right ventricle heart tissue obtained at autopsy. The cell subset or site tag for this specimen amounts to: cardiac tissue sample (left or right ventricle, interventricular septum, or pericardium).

The CDR3 here reads CASSRGQGADEQYF. The sequenced DNA: TGCGCCAGCAGTCGAGGACAGGGGGCAGACGAGCAGTACTTC. The chain is encoded by TRBV5-1 joined to TRBJ2-7; a stretch of 11 junction bases matches TRBD1. After removal of 5 bases from V and 5 bases from J, the junction retains 6 bases not matched to a gene. The CDR3 contains 14 residues, cysteine and phenylalanine counted. CDR3 DNA is the only sequence kept; it has 42 bases, read in frame from the first base. CDR1 and CDR2 are drawn from the germline V gene: SGHRS, YFSETQ.